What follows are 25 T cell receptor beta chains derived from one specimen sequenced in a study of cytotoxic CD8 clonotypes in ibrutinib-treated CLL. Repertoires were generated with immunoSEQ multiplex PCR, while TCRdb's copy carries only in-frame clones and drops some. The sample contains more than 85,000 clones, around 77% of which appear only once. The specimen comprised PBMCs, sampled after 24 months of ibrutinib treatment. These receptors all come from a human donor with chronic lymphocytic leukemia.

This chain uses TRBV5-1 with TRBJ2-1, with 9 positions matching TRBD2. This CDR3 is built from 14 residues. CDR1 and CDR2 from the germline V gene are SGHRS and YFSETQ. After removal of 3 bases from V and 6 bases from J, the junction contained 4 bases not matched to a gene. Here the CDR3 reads CASSSIAGVNEQFF. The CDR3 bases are TGCGCCAGCAGCTCTATAGCGGGAGTCAATGAGCAGTTCTTC.

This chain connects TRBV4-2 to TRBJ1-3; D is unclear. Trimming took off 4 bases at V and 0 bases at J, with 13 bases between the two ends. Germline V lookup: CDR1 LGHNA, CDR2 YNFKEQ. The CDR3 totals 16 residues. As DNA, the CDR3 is TGTGCCAGCAGCCCAGTTGTAAGTGACTCTGGAAACACCATATATTTT. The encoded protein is CASSPVVSDSGNTIYF.

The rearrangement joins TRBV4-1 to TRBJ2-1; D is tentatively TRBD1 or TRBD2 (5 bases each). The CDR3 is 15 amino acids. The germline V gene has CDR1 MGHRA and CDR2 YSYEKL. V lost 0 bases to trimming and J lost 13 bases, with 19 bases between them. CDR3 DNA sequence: TGCGCCAGCAGCCAAGATCGGGGCAGGGCCTCTGACCAGTTCTTC. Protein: CASSQDRGRASDQFF.

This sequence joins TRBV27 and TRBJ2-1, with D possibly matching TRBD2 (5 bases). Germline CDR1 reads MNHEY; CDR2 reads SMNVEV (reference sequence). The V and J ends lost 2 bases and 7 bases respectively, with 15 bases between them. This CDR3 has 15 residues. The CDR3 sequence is CASSLAGIGMNEQFF. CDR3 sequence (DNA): TGTGCCAGCAGTTTAGCCGGGATTGGTATGAATGAGCAGTTCTTC.

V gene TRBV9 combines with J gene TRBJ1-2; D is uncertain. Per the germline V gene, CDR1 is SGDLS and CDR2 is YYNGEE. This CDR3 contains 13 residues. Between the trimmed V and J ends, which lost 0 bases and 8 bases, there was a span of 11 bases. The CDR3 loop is CASSVVFGDGYTF. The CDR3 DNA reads TGTGCCAGCAGCGTAGTCTTCGGAGACGGCTACACCTTC.

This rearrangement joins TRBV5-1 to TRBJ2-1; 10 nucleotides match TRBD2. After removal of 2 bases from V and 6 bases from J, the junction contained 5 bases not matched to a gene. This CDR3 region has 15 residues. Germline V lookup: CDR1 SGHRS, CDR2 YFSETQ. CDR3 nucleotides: TGCGCCAGCAGCTTTTCGACTAGCGGGTCCAATGAGCAGTTCTTC. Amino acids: CASSFSTSGSNEQFF.

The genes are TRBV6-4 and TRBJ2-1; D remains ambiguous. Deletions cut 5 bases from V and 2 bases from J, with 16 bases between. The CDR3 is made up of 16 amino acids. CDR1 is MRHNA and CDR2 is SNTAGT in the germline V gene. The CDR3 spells CASSRGPSVPYNEQFF. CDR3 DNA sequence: TGTGCCAGCAGTCGAGGACCGTCGGTCCCCTACAATGAGCAGTTCTTC.

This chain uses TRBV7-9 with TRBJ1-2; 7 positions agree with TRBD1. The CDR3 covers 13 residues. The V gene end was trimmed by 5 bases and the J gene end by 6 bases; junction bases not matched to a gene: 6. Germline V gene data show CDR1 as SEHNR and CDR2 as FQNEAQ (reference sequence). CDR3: CASSGRDRNGYTF. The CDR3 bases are TGTGCCAGCAGCGGCAGGGACAGAAATGGCTACACCTTC.

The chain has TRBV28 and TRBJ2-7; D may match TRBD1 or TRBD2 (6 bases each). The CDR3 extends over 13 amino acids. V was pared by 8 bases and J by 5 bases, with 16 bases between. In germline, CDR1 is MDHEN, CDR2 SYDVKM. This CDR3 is CASARGGQDEQYF. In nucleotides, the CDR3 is TGTGCCAGCGCCCGAGGGGGGCAGGACGAGCAGTACTTC.

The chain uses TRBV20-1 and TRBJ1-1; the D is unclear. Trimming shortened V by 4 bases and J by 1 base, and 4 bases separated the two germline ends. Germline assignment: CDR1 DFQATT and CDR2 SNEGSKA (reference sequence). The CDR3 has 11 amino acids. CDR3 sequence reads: CSATRNTEAFF. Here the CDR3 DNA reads TGCAGTGCTACGCGGAACACTGAAGCTTTCTTT.

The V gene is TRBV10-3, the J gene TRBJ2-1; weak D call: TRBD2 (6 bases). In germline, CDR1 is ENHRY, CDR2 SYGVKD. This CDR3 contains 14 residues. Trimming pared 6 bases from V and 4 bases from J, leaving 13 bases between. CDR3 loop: CAISAGTPYNEQFF. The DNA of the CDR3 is TGTGCCATCAGCGCCGGGACTCCTTACAATGAGCAGTTCTTC.

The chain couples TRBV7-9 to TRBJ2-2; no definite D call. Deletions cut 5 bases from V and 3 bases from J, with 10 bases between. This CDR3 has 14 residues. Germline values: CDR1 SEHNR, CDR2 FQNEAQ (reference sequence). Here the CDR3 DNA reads TGTGCCAGCAGCCCAGGACGGGACACCGGGGAGCTGTTTTTT. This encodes CASSPGRDTGELFF.

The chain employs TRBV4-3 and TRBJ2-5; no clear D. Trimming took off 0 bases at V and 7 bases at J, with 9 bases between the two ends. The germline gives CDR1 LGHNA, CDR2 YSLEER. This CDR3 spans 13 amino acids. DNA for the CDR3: TGCGCCAGCAGCCAAGAGAAAGCTGGGACCCAGTACTTC. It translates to CASSQEKAGTQYF.

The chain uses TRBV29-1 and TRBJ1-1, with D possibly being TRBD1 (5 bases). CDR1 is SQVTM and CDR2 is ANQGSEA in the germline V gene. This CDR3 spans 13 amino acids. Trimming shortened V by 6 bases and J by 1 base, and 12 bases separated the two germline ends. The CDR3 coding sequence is TGCAGCGTCTCCCCGAGGGGGAACACTGAAGCTTTCTTT. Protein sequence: CSVSPRGNTEAFF.

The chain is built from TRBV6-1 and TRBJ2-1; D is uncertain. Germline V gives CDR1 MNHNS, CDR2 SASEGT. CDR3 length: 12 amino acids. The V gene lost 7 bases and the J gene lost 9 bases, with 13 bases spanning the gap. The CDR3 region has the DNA TGTGCCAGCACCCCTACCGTGGGTGAGCAGTTCTTC. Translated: CASTPTVGEQFF.

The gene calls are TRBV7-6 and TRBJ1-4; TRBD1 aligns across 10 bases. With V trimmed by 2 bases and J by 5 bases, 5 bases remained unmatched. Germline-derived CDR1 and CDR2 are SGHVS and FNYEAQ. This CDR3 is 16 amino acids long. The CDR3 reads CASSLSPGQGNEKLFF. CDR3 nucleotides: TGTGCCAGCAGCTTATCACCGGGACAGGGGAATGAAAAACTGTTTTTT.

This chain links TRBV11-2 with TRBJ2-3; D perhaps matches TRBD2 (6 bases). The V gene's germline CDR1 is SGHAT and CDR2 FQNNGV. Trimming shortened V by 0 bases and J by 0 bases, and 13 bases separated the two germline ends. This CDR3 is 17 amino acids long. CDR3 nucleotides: TGTGCCAGCAGCTTAGATCGACGGCGGGACAGCACAGATACGCAGTATTTT. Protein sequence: CASSLDRRRDSTDTQYF.

CDR3 nucleotide sequence: TGTGCCAGCAGCCAAGACGAGCGGGAGCCCGGGGCCGGGGAGCTGTTTTTT. Its translation: CASSQDEREPGAGELFF. V and J are TRBV14 and TRBJ2-2; 8 nucleotides line up with TRBD2. V trimming: 0 bases; J trimming: 6 bases; junction bases outside the gene matches: 9. Germline loops: CDR1 SGHDN, CDR2 FVKESK. CDR3 length: 17 amino acids.

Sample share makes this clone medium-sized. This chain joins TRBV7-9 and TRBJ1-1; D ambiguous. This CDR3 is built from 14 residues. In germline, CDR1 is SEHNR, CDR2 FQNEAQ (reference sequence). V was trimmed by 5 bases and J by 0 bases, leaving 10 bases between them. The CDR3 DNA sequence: TGTGCCAGCAGCGAGAGCTCACTGAACACTGAAGCTTTCTTT. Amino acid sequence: CASSESSLNTEAFF.

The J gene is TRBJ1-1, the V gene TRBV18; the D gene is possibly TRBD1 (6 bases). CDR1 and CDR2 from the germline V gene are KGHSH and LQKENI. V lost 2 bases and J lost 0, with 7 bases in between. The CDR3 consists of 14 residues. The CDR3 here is CASSPGQMNTEAFF. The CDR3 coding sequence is TGTGCCAGCTCACCAGGACAGATGAACACTGAAGCTTTCTTT.

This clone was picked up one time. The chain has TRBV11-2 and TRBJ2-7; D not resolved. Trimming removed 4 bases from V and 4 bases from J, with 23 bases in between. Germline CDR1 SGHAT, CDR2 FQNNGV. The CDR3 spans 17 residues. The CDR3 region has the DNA TGTGCCAGCAGCTCGCCACCTGGGTTAGAGTTGAGGTACGAGCAGTACTTC. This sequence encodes CASSSPPGLELRYEQYF.

The CDR3 nucleotides are TGTGCCAGTCTGGACAGGGTGAGCAATCAGCCCCAGCATTTT. Encoded protein: CASLDRVSNQPQHF. The chain joins TRBV19 to TRBJ1-5; 8 bases align to TRBD1. From germline, CDR1 is LNHDA and CDR2 SQIVND (reference sequence). This CDR3 region has 14 residues. V was clipped by 8 bases and J by 1 base; unmatched bases: 4.

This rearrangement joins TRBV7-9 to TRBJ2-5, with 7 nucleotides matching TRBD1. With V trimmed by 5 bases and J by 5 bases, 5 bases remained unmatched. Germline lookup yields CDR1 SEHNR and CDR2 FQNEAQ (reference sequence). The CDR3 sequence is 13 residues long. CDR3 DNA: TGTGCCAGCAGCCAAGGGGGCGCTGAGACCCAGTACTTC. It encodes CASSQGGAETQYF. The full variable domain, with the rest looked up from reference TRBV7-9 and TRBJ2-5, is DTGVSQNPRHKITKRGQNVTFRCDPISEHNRLYWYRQTLGQGPEFLTYFQNEAQLEKSRLLSDRFSAERPKGSFSTLEIQRTEQGDSAMYLCASSQGGAETQYFGPGTRLLVL.

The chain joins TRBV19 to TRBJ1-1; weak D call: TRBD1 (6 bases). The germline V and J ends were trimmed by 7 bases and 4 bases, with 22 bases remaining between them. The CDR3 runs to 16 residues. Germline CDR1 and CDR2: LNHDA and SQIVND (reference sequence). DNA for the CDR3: TGTGCCAGTATCCCTGGCGGGGGGCTGTCGGGCACTGAAGCTTTCTTT. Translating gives CASIPGGGLSGTEAFF.

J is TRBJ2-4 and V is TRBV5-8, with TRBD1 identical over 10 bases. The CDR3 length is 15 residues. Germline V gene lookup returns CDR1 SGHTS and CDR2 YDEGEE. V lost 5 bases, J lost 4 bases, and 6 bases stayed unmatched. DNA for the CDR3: TGTGCCAGCAGTCTACGGACAGGGGGGAAAAACATTCAGTACTTC. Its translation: CASSLRTGGKNIQYF.